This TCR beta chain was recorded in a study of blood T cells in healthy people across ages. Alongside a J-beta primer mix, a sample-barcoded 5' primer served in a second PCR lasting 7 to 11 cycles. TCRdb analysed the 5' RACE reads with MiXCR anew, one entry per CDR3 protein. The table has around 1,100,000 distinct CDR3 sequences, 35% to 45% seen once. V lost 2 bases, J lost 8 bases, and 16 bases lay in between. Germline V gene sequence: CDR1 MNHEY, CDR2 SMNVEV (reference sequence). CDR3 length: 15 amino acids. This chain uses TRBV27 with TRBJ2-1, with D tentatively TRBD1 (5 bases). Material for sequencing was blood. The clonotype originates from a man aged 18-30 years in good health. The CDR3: CASSLGASLLYEQFF. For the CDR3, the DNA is TGTGCCAGCAGTTTAGGGGCTAGTTTGTTATATGAGCAGTTCTTC.